This T cell receptor (beta chain) was sequenced in a study of blood T cell repertoires in COVID-19. Under the authors' procedure: The assay estimated nucleated cells by amplifying reference gene primers. Here immunoSEQ multiplex PCR was the method, and the copy in TCRdb shows in-frame clones only, minus some. V and J calls and clone size are as listed in that table; D and trimming were resolved from the DNA. This repertoire shows about 260,000 clones, approximately 90% found once; its top ten account for 4%. V shed 6 bases and J shed 2 bases, with 5 bases lying between them. The CDR3 length is 13 residues. Germline lookup yields CDR1 MNHEY and CDR2 SMNVEV (reference sequence).

The receptor's source is a man aged 60 to 69 who had recovered from COVID-19. The chain joins TRBV27 to TRBJ2-6, with unresolved D. The sample comprised peripheral blood. DNA for the CDR3: TGTGCCAGCAGCCTTACTGGGGCCAACGTCCTGACTTTC. Protein sequence: CASSLTGANVLTF.